This entry is about one TCR beta chain. What antigen it recognizes has not been identified. Base qualities are not recorded, but no much larger clone differs from it by a single base. This sample was taken from a study of blood T cells in healthy people across ages (dated by TCRdb to the mid-2010s). General notes on the study: In model experiments, template switching captured about one uniquely barcoded TCR beta cDNA molecule for every two T cells. Four age groups were formed from the donors: young (average approximately 15 years), middle-aged (more than 35), aged (over 55) and long-lived (about 75). To avoid experimental bias, donors of different ages were randomly spread across the sequencing lanes. Using the same blood draw, the study looked at two additional independent replicas of 1 million unique cDNA reads for two donors, one aged 18 to 30 and the other aged 80 or older. The study measured age-related changes in TCR beta repertoire diversity using deep sequencing normalized with unique cDNA molecular identifiers. Study-level results and caveats: Because the CMV infection status of the donors was unknown, age-related changes in expanded clonotypes may potentially have been confounded. Estimates of total diversity based on one million sequenced T cells were regarded as lower bounds and as underestimates. Compared with the aged group, more naive CD4+ T cells, fewer expanded clones and increased TCR diversity were shown by the long-lived group, suggesting age selection. Observed TCR beta diversity per million T cells fell roughly linearly with age, and a significant reduction was already apparent by age about 43. Because profiling used bulk unsorted PBMCs, naive and antigen-experienced compartments could not be compared conclusively. Observed TCR beta diversity correlated strongly with the percentage of naive T cells measured by flow cytometry.

Library construction relied on 5' RACE. Sequencing instrument: Illumina HiSeq 2500. The second PCR ran for roughly 7 to 11 cycles and used a J-beta primer mix along with a sample-barcoded 5' primer. A template-switch 5' adaptor carrying 12 random nucleotides introduced a unique molecular identifier onto each TCR beta cDNA molecule. Each sample yielded at least 2.5 million CDR3-containing paired-end reads. All of the RNA was converted into first-strand cDNA using the Mint cDNA synthesis kit, with a TRBC-specific oligonucleotide serving as the primer. Following uracil-DNA glycosylase treatment, a first 18-cycle PCR with universal primers M1SS and BC2_uni_R was performed on all cDNA. As for how the authors treated the data: For normalization, 1 million high-quality reads, each with a distinct molecular identifier, were randomly selected from each sample. Instead of being binned into consensus sequences, reads that shared molecular identifiers were thrown out. CDR3 identification, clonotype clustering and error correction used MiTCR with a Q25 quality threshold and the strictest error-elimination algorithm. Lower-bound total TCR beta diversity was estimated with a nonparametric unseen species model using Euler transformation. In-frame beta chains were kept once TCRdb had trimmed the public reads at Q25 with fastp and called clones with MiXCR. Identical CDR3 protein sequences are pooled into one entry, listed with their most common genes and DNA. These V and J calls rely on TCRdb rather than the paper's analysis. The sample table records over 600,000 distinct CDR3 sequences; about 56% of these occur just once. About 26% of the sample is held by the ten biggest clonotypes.

Systemically healthy Caucasian individuals from Russia, roughly 40 in total and aged roughly 6 to 100 years, were included as donors. Ten milliliters of peripheral blood were drawn from each donor into EDTA-treated Vacutainer tubes. Ficoll-Paque density-gradient centrifugation was used to isolate PBMCs, with at least 6 million obtained per sample. Total RNA was extracted from PBMCs with Trizol reagent, with at least 5.5 micrograms obtained per sample. The percentages of naive CD45RAhigh/CD27high T cells were determined by flow cytometry on a PBMC aliquot from every donor. The CDR3 spans 14 residues, from the cysteine through the phenylalanine. Only the CDR3 part of the read is kept: 42 bases, read in frame from the first base. Trimming costs V 6 bases and J 0 bases, and their ends lie 14 bases apart. CDR1 and CDR2 (SQVTM, ANQGSEA) derive from the germline V gene.

Sequenced input: blood. The sequence joins TRBV29-1 to TRBJ2-5; too little of a D gene remains to name it. The origin of this receptor is a man aged 40-55 years in good health. The CDR3 region reads CSVRIGQYQETQYF. The sequenced DNA is TGCAGCGTCCGAATCGGGCAGTACCAAGAGACCCAGTACTTC.